This T cell receptor (beta chain) was found in a study of vaccination and CD4 T cells after COVID-19. Oncomine TCR Beta short-read sequencing was applied to DNA from cultured CD4+ T cells. TCRdb ran MiXCR on the PCR reads and lists one entry per CDR3 protein. Of 20,000 to 25,000 distinct CDR3 sequences in the sample, approximately 70% are singletons; the top ten hold approximately 3.7%. This CDR3 contains 15 residues. Trimming took 6 bases from V and 6 from J; bases not matched to a gene: 11. The germline CDR1 and CDR2 sequences are DFQATT and SNEGSKA (reference sequence). As to this clonotype: The antigen is undetermined.

Described treatment: approximately 9-day PBMC culture with coronavirus spike peptide pools or control peptides (ViraFEST assay). The rearrangement uses TRBV20-1 and TRBJ2-7; the match to TRBD2 covers 13 bases. The sample comprised CD4+ T cells from blood, cultured in vitro. This TCR derives from a human donor who had recovered from COVID-19. The CDR3 region has the DNA TGCAGTGCCCGCGGACTAGCGGGAGTCGTCGGCGAGCAGTACTTC. This gives the protein CSARGLAGVVGEQYF.